There are many counts of the clone carrying this TCR beta chain. The antigen is not known. The V gene lost 6 bases and the J gene lost 0 bases, with 15 bases spanning the gap. CDR1 DFQATT and CDR2 SNEGSKA come from the germline V gene (reference sequence). CDR3 length: 14 amino acids. With molecular barcodes, quantitative 5'-RACE was used to make the TCR beta libraries. TCRdb re-called the 5' RACE reads with MiXCR, one entry per CDR3 protein. The data show 800,000 to 900,000 distinct CDR3 sequences, with about 11% seen just once and under 0.6% held by the top ten. The data are from a study of CD8 T cells in ankylosing spondylitis. Findings and caveats of the study: Certain motif variants had earlier been reported in reactive arthritis synovial fluid and blood. Reportedly, matched ankylosing spondylitis synovial fluid was significantly enriched for disease-linked clones. Seemingly characteristic of ankylosing spondylitis blood was a TCR beta motif consisting of several highly homologous variants. Disease-associated clones were CD8+ and fairly uncommon in peripheral blood.

The chain combines TRBV20-1 with TRBJ2-7; possible D gene TRBD1, 6 bases. The origin of this receptor is a male donor with ankylosing spondylitis. The sequenced sample was blood, either unsorted or a sorted T cell fraction (not recorded which). In nucleotides, the CDR3 is TGCAGTGCCCTTAAGGGGGAGAGCTCCTACGAGCAGTACTTC. It is translated as CSALKGESSYEQYF.